These T cell receptor beta chains were read from a single sample in a study of shared clonotypes between healthy human individuals. The method was immunoSEQ multiplex PCR; TCRdb's version includes in-frame clones alone and lacks a portion of them. The table records around 2.5 million clones, roughly 93% of them present only once. The material sequenced was naive CD4+ T cells from PBMCs. The receptors come from a man aged 18-30 years in good health. Some clones in this sample may be carry-over from other donors' samples. Both conserved end residues are trimmed from each CDR3.

j_call v_call cdr3_aa
TRBJ1-5 TRBV15 ATSIYSSNQPQH
TRBJ1-2 TRBV9 ASSAVVRASYT
TRBJ2-2 TRBV7-6 ASSLEGNTGELF
TRBJ1-1 TRBV9 ASSQHGRGRNTEAF
TRBJ2-1 TRBV28 ASATGGSYNEQF
TRBJ1-5 TRBV6-5 ASSYSGSEPQH
TRBJ2-1 TRBV29-1 SVKQGGSYNEQF
TRBJ2-5 TRBV18 ASSPTGLETQY
TRBJ1-1 TRBV5-1 ASSLQGGVMNTEAF
TRBJ1-3 TRBV28 ASSLWGAPDGNTIY
TRBJ2-1 TRBV7-2 ASSLILAGSSSYNEQF
TRBJ1-3 TRBV18 ASSPLGGVAGNTIY
TRBJ2-3 TRBV9 ASSAGRGGAGDTQY
TRBJ2-7 TRBV4-2 ASSQVQASPVQSQY
TRBJ2-1 TRBV5-4 ASSPTGGAVNEQF
TRBJ2-3 TRBV10-1 ASSEGTSFAPKSDTQY
TRBJ2-5 TRBV7-2 ASTFTRGRGETQY
TRBJ1-2 TRBV7-3 ASSPVSNYGYT
TRBJ2-2 TRBV7-2 ASSPRTSGSLPGELF
TRBJ1-6 TRBV4-2 ASSRPTARLDSPLH
TRBJ2-7 TRBV28 ASSVTGDEQY
TRBJ2-5 TRBV5-1 ASRFNPSETQY
TRBJ2-1 TRBV6-4 ASSETGDEQF
TRBJ2-7 TRBV11-3 ASSLSLQYEQY
TRBJ2-1 TRBV19 ASSRPREGRQNEQF
TRBJ2-1 TRBV5-1 ASSSSGKPYNEQF
TRBJ1-2 TRBV28 ASTLSGENYGYT
TRBJ1-3 TRBV28 ASSEGTGNTIY
TRBJ1-2 TRBV28 ASTRPGYGYT
TRBJ1-1 TRBV7-2 ASSLTSMAF
TRBJ1-4 TRBV21-1 ASISGTGIVGYEKLF
TRBJ2-3 TRBV7-6 ASSPRGVLEADTQY
TRBJ1-3 TRBV5-6 ASSKDRASGNTIY
TRBJ2-6 TRBV21-1 ASSKAGTDGANVLT
TRBJ2-2 TRBV11-3 ASSLDGQDTGELF
TRBJ2-7 TRBV5-1 ASSLGVGQALREQY
TRBJ2-1 TRBV27 ASSLMGDPYNEQF
TRBJ2-1 TRBV29-1 SVDGTGNEQF
TRBJ2-2 TRBV18 ASSQNSGPKTGELF